One sample yielded the 32 T cell receptor beta chains listed below, sequenced in a study of PD-1 blockade in mismatch repair-deficient tumors. Sequencing was performed with immunoSEQ multiplex PCR; in TCRdb, only in-frame clones are kept and a portion is missing. Here the sample spans about 68,000 clones, about 72% being singletons. Material: peripheral blood, obtained 2 weeks after starting pembrolizumab. These receptors came from an adult with mismatch repair-deficient cancer.

This rearrangement joins TRBV29-1 to TRBJ2-7, with D perhaps given as TRBD1 or TRBD2 (5 bases each). This CDR3 has 15 residues. Germline V lookup: CDR1 SQVTM, CDR2 ANQGSEA. V lost 5 bases and J 1 base, leaving 18 bases between the germline ends. The CDR3 spells CSVRSPGRESYEQYF. CDR3 in DNA: TGCAGCGTTCGGTCGCCGGGACGGGAATCCTACGAGCAGTACTTC.

The chain carries TRBV20-1 and TRBJ1-1; D not certain. This CDR3 comprises 11 residues. V gave up 4 bases and J gave up 4 bases, with 7 bases separating them. The germline V gene has CDR1 DFQATT and CDR2 SNEGSKA (reference sequence). The CDR3 here is CSATHGTEAFF. CDR3 DNA sequence: TGCAGTGCTACCCACGGCACTGAAGCTTTCTTT.

There are a few counts of this clone. The J gene is TRBJ1-2, the V gene TRBV14; D is unclear. Trimming shortened V by 2 bases and J by 8 bases, and 6 bases separated the two germline ends. The CDR3 sequence is 11 residues long. Germline lookup yields CDR1 SGHDN and CDR2 FVKESK. The CDR3 region is CASSQLSGYTF. The CDR3 DNA reads as TGTGCCAGCAGCCAACTCAGCGGCTACACCTTC. Filled out from reference TRBV14 and TRBJ1-2, the complete variable domain reads EAGVTQFPSHSVIEKGQTVTLRCDPISGHDNLYWYRRVMGKEIKFLLHFVKESKQDESGMPNNRFLAERTGGTYSTLKVQPAELEDSGVYFCASSQLSGYTFGSGTRLTVV.

The chain recombines TRBV10-1 with TRBJ2-5, with 9 bases aligning to TRBD2. The CDR3 has 14 amino acids. J gave up 1 base and V 4 bases, and 1 base lay outside the gene matches. Per the germline V gene, CDR1 is WNHNN and CDR2 is SYGVQD (reference sequence). The chain's CDR3 is CASSGLAVQETQYF. CDR3 DNA sequence: TGCGCCAGCAGTGGACTAGCGGTCCAAGAGACCCAGTACTTC.

V gene TRBV11-3 combines with J gene TRBJ1-1; a weak D match, TRBD1 (5 bases). CDR1 is SGHNT, CDR2 YENEEA, per germline. This CDR3 has 16 residues. Trimming removed 1 base at V and 3 bases at J, with 15 bases between. CDR3 sequence reads: CASSLVGGSVYTEAFF. The DNA for the CDR3 is TGTGCCAGCAGCTTAGTGGGGGGTTCGGTCTACACTGAAGCTTTCTTT. The complete variable domain, with remaining parts taken from reference TRBV11-3 and TRBJ1-1, reads EAGVVQSPRYKIIEKKQPVAFWCNPISGHNTLYWYLQNLGQGPELLIRYENEEAVDDSQLPKDRFSAERLKGVDSTLKIQPAELGDSAVYLCASSLVGGSVYTEAFFGQGTRLTVV.

This clone was counted ten times or more. The rearrangement links TRBV27 to TRBJ2-4, with D hard to call. The ends were cut back, 4 bases at V and 0 bases at J, with 10 bases in the middle. The germline CDR1 and CDR2 sequences are MNHEY and SMNVEV (reference sequence). CDR3 size: 15 residues. The CDR3 here is CASSSAESAKNIQYF. Here the CDR3 DNA reads TGTGCCAGCAGTTCCGCAGAGTCAGCCAAAAACATTCAGTACTTC.

The chain recombines TRBV4-1 with TRBJ2-7, with TRBD2 matching over 10 bases. Germline V gene data show CDR1 as MGHRA and CDR2 as YSYEKL. The CDR3 runs to 16 residues. Trimming at V came to 1 base and at J to 2 bases, leaving 5 bases not matched to a gene. The CDR3 protein is CASSQGPGLATYEQYF. CDR3 nucleotides: TGCGCCAGCAGCCAAGGACCGGGACTAGCGACCTACGAGCAGTACTTC.

V usage is TRBV4-3 and J usage is TRBJ1-2; the D gene is possibly TRBD1 (5 bases). CDR1 and CDR2 (germline): LGHNA, YSLEER. The CDR3 sequence is 15 residues long. Trimming pared 4 bases from V and 6 bases from J, leaving 18 bases between. In DNA form, the CDR3 reads TGCGCCAGCAGCCTTTTGGGCGCGGGGGTGGATGGCTACACCTTC. Protein product: CASSLLGAGVDGYTF.

The chain joins TRBV11-3 to TRBJ1-2, with D unclear. The germline V gene encodes CDR1 SGHNT and CDR2 YENEEA. V was cut by 1 base and J by 10 bases, with 13 bases left in between. The CDR3 length is 13 residues. The chain's CDR3 is CASSLASNAPYTF. The DNA of the CDR3 is TGTGCCAGCAGCTTAGCATCGAACGCGCCCTACACCTTC.

The V and J genes are TRBV19 and TRBJ2-1, with D unresolved. The V and J ends lost 9 bases and 0 bases respectively, with 9 bases between them. The CDR3 is made up of 13 amino acids. Germline CDR1 LNHDA, CDR2 SQIVND (reference sequence). CDR3 in DNA: TGTGCCAGCGGAGCGACCTCCTACAATGAGCAGTTCTTC. Residues: CASGATSYNEQFF.

The chain couples TRBV2 to TRBJ2-3; D tentatively fits TRBD1 or TRBD2 (5 bases each). The CDR3 is made up of 16 amino acids. CDR1 SNHLY and CDR2 FYNNEI come from the germline V gene. V was cut by 4 bases and J by 1 base, with 15 bases left in between. The DNA of the CDR3 is TGTGCCAGCAGTGCACCCCGGGACGGGGGCACAGATACGCAGTATTTT. Residues: CASSAPRDGGTDTQYF.

This clone was counted once. The chain uses TRBV5-4 and TRBJ2-3; D gene ambiguous. V shed 1 base and J shed 5 bases, with 2 bases lying between them. The CDR3 has 11 residues. CDR1 SGHNT and CDR2 YYREEE come from the germline V gene (reference sequence). Written as DNA, the CDR3 is TGTGCCAGCAGCTTGCAAGATACGCAGTATTTT. The encoded protein is CASSLQDTQYF.

The genes are TRBV11-2 and TRBJ2-2; perhaps TRBD2 as D (6 bases). Germline lookup yields CDR1 SGHAT and CDR2 FQNNGV. V lost 1 base and J lost 5, with 11 bases in between. CDR3 length equals 15 residues. The CDR3 protein is CASSLVASVTGELFF. As DNA, the CDR3 is TGTGCCAGCAGCTTAGTGGCTAGCGTTACCGGGGAGCTGTTTTTT.

This chain links TRBV2 with TRBJ2-1, with TRBD1 identical over 12 bases. J was trimmed by 5 bases and V by 4 bases; bases with no gene match: 12. The CDR3 is made up of 18 amino acids. CDR1 SNHLY and CDR2 FYNNEI come from the germline V gene. CDR3 region: CASSVPGQGAITDNEQFF. The CDR3 nucleotides read TGTGCCAGCAGTGTCCCGGGACAGGGGGCCATAACGGACAATGAGCAGTTCTTC.

The CDR3 loop is CASSPDSYNEQFF. The CDR3 DNA reads TGTGCCAGCAGTCCCGACAGTTACAATGAGCAGTTCTTC. The chain has TRBV6-1 and TRBJ2-1, with a weak D call TRBD1 (5 bases). Trimming removed 5 bases from V and 4 bases from J, with 9 bases in between. The CDR3 length is 13 residues. Per the germline V gene, CDR1 is MNHNS and CDR2 is SASEGT.

This clone appeared a single time. The chain has TRBV7-9 and TRBJ2-2, with D uncertain. V was trimmed by 0 bases and J by 1 base, leaving 12 bases between them. The CDR3 extends over 17 amino acids. Germline lookup yields CDR1 SEHNR and CDR2 FQNEAQ (reference sequence). CDR3 in amino acids: CASSLASPRKNTGELFF. The CDR3 bases are TGTGCCAGCAGCTTAGCCTCCCCAAGGAAGAACACCGGGGAGCTGTTTTTT.

The chain uses TRBV7-9 and TRBJ1-1, with D perhaps TRBD1 (5 bases). CDR1 and CDR2 from the germline V gene are SEHNR and FQNEAQ (reference sequence). This CDR3 has 14 residues. Trimming removed 5 bases at V and 1 base at J, with 11 bases between. The CDR3: CASSARQRNTEAFF. In DNA form, the CDR3 reads TGTGCCAGCAGCGCTAGACAGAGGAACACTGAAGCTTTCTTT.

J is TRBJ1-2 and V is TRBV9; maybe TRBD1 (5 bases). V was cut by 3 bases and J by 0 bases, with 9 bases left in between. The CDR3 length is 14 residues. Germline V gene data show CDR1 as SGDLS and CDR2 as YYNGEE. DNA for the CDR3: TGTGCCAGCAGCGGGCAGGGCACTAACTATGGCTACACCTTC. The encoded protein is CASSGQGTNYGYTF.

This chain connects TRBV23-1 to TRBJ1-3, with D tentatively TRBD1 (5 bases). TRBV23-1 is filed as an ORF, its function uncertain. This CDR3 is built from 15 residues. V was trimmed by 8 bases and J by 4 bases, leaving 18 bases between them. CDR3 region: CASGSPGHGGNTIYF. DNA of the CDR3: TGCGCCAGCGGATCTCCAGGACATGGGGGAAACACCATATATTTT.

The chain links TRBV7-9 to TRBJ1-1; D perhaps matches TRBD1 (5 bases). V shed 5 bases and J shed 0 bases, with 10 bases lying between them. In germline, CDR1 is SEHNR, CDR2 FQNEAQ (reference sequence). The CDR3 has 14 residues. The CDR3: CASSKQAMNTEAFF. CDR3 nucleotide sequence: TGTGCCAGCAGCAAACAGGCGATGAACACTGAAGCTTTCTTT.

The chain is built from TRBV4-2 and TRBJ1-2, with D hard to call. The CDR3 loop spans 13 amino acids. Germline V gene data show CDR1 as LGHNA and CDR2 as YNFKEQ. V gave up 4 bases and J gave up 3 bases, with 9 bases separating them. CDR3 loop: CASSPLVDYGYTF. DNA for the CDR3: TGTGCCAGCAGCCCATTAGTGGACTATGGCTACACCTTC.

The chain couples TRBV4-1 to TRBJ2-7; 11 bases are shared with TRBD1. This CDR3 is 14 amino acids long. Germline CDR1 MGHRA, CDR2 YSYEKL. V shed 4 bases and J 5 bases; nucleotides not matched to a gene: 4. CDR3 sequence: CASSLRTGGHEQYF. The CDR3 DNA sequence: TGCGCCAGCAGCCTGAGGACAGGGGGCCACGAGCAGTACTTC.

V and J are TRBV11-2 and TRBJ2-7; D tentatively reads TRBD1 or TRBD2 (5 bases each). In germline, CDR1 is SGHAT, CDR2 FQNNGV. The CDR3 covers 15 residues. Trimming stripped 0 bases from V and 0 bases from J, with 9 bases between. The DNA for the CDR3 is TGTGCCAGCAGCTTAGACAGCGGACACTCCTACGAGCAGTACTTC. It specifies CASSLDSGHSYEQYF.

The chain joins TRBV29-1 to TRBJ1-4; TRBD1 matches at 9 bases. CDR1 and CDR2 from the germline V gene are SQVTM and ANQGSEA. CDR3 length: 15 amino acids. J gave up 10 bases and V 0 bases, and 9 bases lay outside the gene matches. Written as DNA, the CDR3 is TGCAGCGTTGAAGATTCCCGGACAGGGGTCGGAAAACTGTTTTTT. Its translation: CSVEDSRTGVGKLFF.

This chain links TRBV5-1 with TRBJ1-4, with TRBD1 as a possible D gene (6 bases). V dropped 4 bases and J dropped 7 bases, with 17 bases sitting between them. The CDR3 consists of 15 residues. Germline V gene sequence: CDR1 SGHRS, CDR2 YFSETQ. The DNA for the CDR3 is TGCGCCAGCAGCGCCACCGGGACATGGGGTGAAAAACTGTTTTTT. Its translation: CASSATGTWGEKLFF. The variable domain in full, completed from reference TRBV5-1 and TRBJ1-4, reads KAGVTQTPRYLIKTRGQQVTLSCSPISGHRSVSWYQQTPGQGLQFLFEYFSETQRNKGNFPGRFSGRQFSNSRSEMNVSTLELGDSALYLCASSATGTWGEKLFFGSGTQLSVL.

J is TRBJ2-3 and V is TRBV15; D not certain. Between the trimmed V and J ends, which lost 0 bases and 2 bases, there was a span of 12 bases. The CDR3 is made up of 16 amino acids. Germline CDR1 is LNHNV and CDR2 is YYDKDF (reference sequence). The CDR3 nucleotides are TGTGCCACCAGCAGAGATGGTGGCCAGCTCACAGATACGCAGTATTTT. Its protein product is CATSRDGGQLTDTQYF. The variable domain in full, completed from reference TRBV15 and TRBJ2-3, reads DAMVIQNPRYQVTQFGKPVTLSCSQTLNHNVMYWYQQKSSQAPKLLFHYYDKDFNNEADTPDNFQSRRPNTSFCFLDIRSPGLGDTAMYLCATSRDGGQLTDTQYFGPGTRLTVL.

The chain uses TRBV4-1 and TRBJ1-5; D remains unclear. This CDR3 is 15 amino acids long. Looked up from germline, CDR1 is MGHRA and CDR2 is YSYEKL. V lost 1 base, J lost 1 base, and 8 bases lay in between. CDR3 DNA sequence: TGCGCCAGCAGCCAAGTGCGAGGGAGCAATCAGCCCCAGCATTTT. Protein product: CASSQVRGSNQPQHF.

The chain uses TRBV11-2 and TRBJ1-1; the D gene is possibly TRBD1 (6 bases). Trimming left V 5 bases short and J 0 bases short, with 25 bases between. CDR3 length: 19 amino acids. Germline assignment: CDR1 SGHAT and CDR2 FQNNGV. Here the CDR3 DNA reads TGTGCCAGCAGCCTTACCCTCCAACAGGGTAAGGGGATGAACACTGAAGCTTTCTTT. It yields the protein CASSLTLQQGKGMNTEAFF.

The rearrangement links TRBV5-4 to TRBJ2-5; 9 nucleotides match TRBD1. Losses at the gene ends were 4 bases for V and 2 bases for J; bases not matched to a gene: 3. This CDR3 has 14 residues. Germline V gene lookup returns CDR1 SGHNT and CDR2 YYREEE (reference sequence). The CDR3 bases are TGTGCCAGCAGCCGGGGGACAGGGCAAGAGACCCAGTACTTC. Its protein product is CASSRGTGQETQYF.

The chain links TRBV20-1 to TRBJ1-4, with TRBD1 as a possible D gene (6 bases). The CDR3 totals 11 residues. Germline values: CDR1 DFQATT, CDR2 SNEGSKA (reference sequence). CDR3 sequence (DNA): TGCTTAGGGGGGGAGGGTGAAAAACTGTTTTTT. Residues: CLGGEGEKLFF.

The V and J genes are TRBV5-4 and TRBJ2-7, with no clear D. This CDR3 spans 13 amino acids. V gave up 2 bases and J gave up 4 bases, with 10 bases separating them. Germline CDR1 reads SGHNT; CDR2 reads YYREEE (reference sequence). CDR3 region: CASSFEPRYEQYF. The CDR3, as DNA: TGTGCCAGCAGCTTTGAGCCCCGATACGAGCAGTACTTC.

The chain is built from TRBV6-6 and TRBJ1-1; D is unclear. Trimming cost V 6 bases and J 6 bases, with 17 bases left between them. The CDR3 covers 14 residues. Germline-derived CDR1 and CDR2 are MNHNY and SVGAGI (reference sequence). CDR3 sequence (DNA): TGTGCCAGCAGCAACGCGAGGCGAGTGCCTGAAGCTTTCTTT. Its translation is CASSNARRVPEAFF.